Below are 8 T cell receptor beta chains sequenced from a single sample in a study of cytomegalovirus exposure and HLA in healthy donors. The PCR made use of 60 Vbeta and 13 Jbeta primers. Clones were sequenced by immunoSEQ multiplex PCR, and TCRdb holds only the in-frame ones, with some missing. The sample includes about 150,000 clones, around 70% of them seen just once. The source material was PBMCs. These TCRs come from a man aged 35 to 55 in good health and CMV-seronegative.

The chain has TRBV14 and TRBJ1-2; perhaps TRBD1 as D (6 bases). V was pared by 6 bases and J by 2 bases, with 13 bases between. This CDR3 has 14 residues. Germline CDR1 SGHDN, CDR2 FVKESK. The CDR3 sequence: CASSRGKLNYGYTF. The CDR3 DNA follows: TGTGCCAGCAGTAGGGGGAAACTCAACTATGGCTACACCTTC. The variable domain in full, with the rest retrieved from reference TRBV14 and TRBJ1-2, is EAGVTQFPSHSVIEKGQTVTLRCDPISGHDNLYWYRRVMGKEIKFLLHFVKESKQDESGMPNNRFLAERTGGTYSTLKVQPAELEDSGVYFCASSRGKLNYGYTFGSGTRLTVV.

This chain links TRBV15 with TRBJ2-7, with 10 bases lining up with TRBD1. The CDR3 is made up of 15 amino acids. Germline values: CDR1 LNHNV, CDR2 YYDKDF (reference sequence). The junction had 11 bases not matched to a gene; V was cut back by 0 bases and J by 12 bases. The CDR3: CATSRDKGGTGEAYF. DNA for the CDR3: TGTGCCACCAGCAGAGATAAGGGCGGGACAGGGGAAGCGTACTTC. Supplemented by reference TRBV15 and TRBJ2-7, the full variable domain reads DAMVIQNPRYQVTQFGKPVTLSCSQTLNHNVMYWYQQKSSQAPKLLFHYYDKDFNNEADTPDNFQSRRPNTSFCFLDIRSPGLGDTAMYLCATSRDKGGTGEAYFGPGTRLTVT.

A single count supports this clone. The V gene is TRBV6-1, the J gene TRBJ1-2; 8 nucleotides agree with TRBD1. Trimming removed 0 bases from V and 5 bases from J; junction bases left unmatched: 8. The germline V gene encodes CDR1 MNHNS and CDR2 SASEGT. There are 16 residues in the CDR3. CDR3 in amino acids: CASSEAWGQEFYGYTF. In DNA form, the CDR3 reads TGTGCCAGCAGTGAAGCTTGGGGACAGGAGTTTTATGGCTACACCTTC.

The chain has TRBV5-1 and TRBJ2-5; the D gene is possibly TRBD2 (5 bases). Germline-derived CDR1 and CDR2 are SGHRS and YFSETQ. This CDR3 spans 13 amino acids. Deletions cut 4 bases from V and 7 bases from J, with 14 bases between. CDR3: CASSETRRATQYF. In DNA, the CDR3 is TGCGCCAGCAGCGAGACTCGGCGGGCGACCCAGTACTTC.

The chain combines TRBV5-4 with TRBJ2-2; no clear D. Germline V gene sequence: CDR1 SGHNT, CDR2 YYREEE (reference sequence). This CDR3 has 15 residues. Trimming left V 2 bases short and J 4 bases short, with 12 bases between. CDR3 residues: CASSFGRGFTGELFF. CDR3 coding DNA: TGTGCCAGCAGCTTTGGTCGAGGATTCACCGGGGAGCTGTTTTTT. Filled out from reference TRBV5-4 and TRBJ2-2, the complete variable domain reads ETGVTQSPTHLIKTRGQQVTLRCSSQSGHNTVSWYQQALGQGPQFIFQYYREEENGRGNFPPRFSGLQFPNYSSELNVNALELDDSALYLCASSFGRGFTGELFFGEGSRLTVL.

This clone was seen a handful of times. The V call is TRBV6-4, the J call TRBJ2-1, with 8 bases matching TRBD2. The CDR3 has 14 amino acids. Unmatched junction bases numbered 8, after V lost 5 bases and J lost 8 bases. Germline V gene sequence: CDR1 MRHNA, CDR2 SNTAGT. Here the CDR3 DNA reads TGTGCCAGCAGTATGACTAGCGAATACGATGAGCAGTTCTTC. Protein: CASSMTSEYDEQFF.

This clone came up a few times. V is TRBV5-1 and J is TRBJ2-1; TRBD2 matches at 8 bases. The CDR3 length is 12 residues. The germline V gene has CDR1 SGHRS and CDR2 YFSETQ. Germline trimming cut 0 bases from V and 10 bases from J; bases unmatched to any gene: 0. This CDR3 reads CASSLAGGEQFF. The CDR3 coding sequence is TGCGCCAGCAGCTTGGCGGGGGGGGAGCAGTTCTTC.

J is TRBJ2-3 and V is TRBV10-1; 8 positions match TRBD1. The V gene end was trimmed by 10 bases and the J gene end by 4 bases; junction bases not matched to a gene: 10. There are 14 residues in the CDR3. Germline V gene sequence: CDR1 WNHNN, CDR2 SYGVQD (reference sequence). DNA of the CDR3: TGCGCCACAGAGGACAGGGCGGGTGCAGATACGCAGTATTTT. This sequence encodes CATEDRAGADTQYF.